Below are 30 T cell receptor beta chains sequenced from a single sample in a study of shared clonotypes between healthy human individuals. Repertoires were generated with immunoSEQ multiplex PCR, while TCRdb's copy carries only in-frame clones and drops some. The data hold roughly 2,000,000 clones, with 85% to 95% observed a single time. Naive CD8 populations comprised CD45RO-negative cells positively selected for CCR7, excluding terminally differentiated effector memory CD45RA+ cells. The sequenced sample consisted of naive CD8+ T cells from PBMCs. These receptors were obtained from a young man in good health. Some clones in this sample may be carry-over from other donors' samples.

This clone was seen only a few times. The chain is built from TRBV10-3 and TRBJ1-5; D call uncertain. Trimming pared 7 bases from V and 5 bases from J, leaving 3 bases between. This CDR3 spans 10 amino acids. The germline gives CDR1 ENHRY, CDR2 SYGVKD. CDR3 residues: CAITYQPQHF. The DNA for the CDR3 is TGTGCCATCACCTATCAGCCCCAGCATTTT.

V and J are TRBV29-1 and TRBJ1-1; 8 nucleotides line up with TRBD1. V dropped 5 bases and J dropped 11; count of bases not matched to a gene: 10. CDR1 is SQVTM and CDR2 is ANQGSEA in the germline V gene. This CDR3 has 12 residues. CDR3 in DNA: TGCAGCGTTATGGGACAGGAGTGGGTGGCTTTCTTT. Protein: CSVMGQEWVAFF.

The V and J genes are TRBV10-2 and TRBJ2-7; D remains ambiguous. The CDR3 sequence is 14 residues long. Trimming took 8 bases from V and 5 from J, leaving 19 bases between them. Germline CDR1 is WSHSY and CDR2 is SAAADI. DNA for the CDR3: TGCGCCAGCCTTCCCCTCTCTACCCCTGACGAGCAGTACTTC. This codes for CASLPLSTPDEQYF.

This clone was counted a single time. The rearrangement uses TRBV4-3 and TRBJ2-7, with D maybe TRBD2 (5 bases). There are 14 residues in the CDR3. With 1 base removed from V and 2 bases from J, the gap between germline ends came to 9 bases. The germline V gene has CDR1 LGHNA and CDR2 YSLEER. The CDR3 reads CASSQVTGTYEQYF. In nucleotides, the CDR3 is TGCGCCAGCAGCCAAGTCACGGGGACCTACGAGCAGTACTTC.

This chain links TRBV27 with TRBJ2-7, with 7 bases identical to TRBD1. From germline, CDR1 is MNHEY and CDR2 SMNVEV (reference sequence). The CDR3 is made up of 14 amino acids. The V and J ends lost 8 bases and 3 bases, in that order; junction bases with no gene match: 10. CDR3 sequence reads: CASGSRGGSYEQYF. In nucleotides, the CDR3 is TGTGCCAGCGGATCGAGAGGGGGCAGCTACGAGCAGTACTTC.

The chain is built from TRBV7-9 and TRBJ2-5, with unresolved D. The CDR3 is made up of 13 amino acids. CDR1 is SEHNR and CDR2 is FQNEAQ in the germline V gene (reference sequence). Trimming removed 4 bases at V and 5 bases at J, with 11 bases between. The CDR3 nucleotides are TGTGCCAGCAGCTCCAGCCGTGTGGAGACCCAGTACTTC. This codes for CASSSSRVETQYF.

As for this clone: The same CDR3 is also encoded by other DNA sequences in this sample. The chain recombines TRBV27 with TRBJ2-1; weak D call: TRBD1 (6 bases). V was pared by 7 bases and J by 4 bases, with 8 bases between. CDR1 is MNHEY, CDR2 SMNVEV, per germline (reference sequence). The CDR3 spans 12 residues. The CDR3 bases are TGTGCCAGCACTACAGGGTACAATGAGCAGTTCTTC. Its translation: CASTTGYNEQFF.

In this sample, this clone turned up once. V gene TRBV7-8 combines with J gene TRBJ2-1; D might be TRBD2 (6 bases). The CDR3 sequence is 14 residues long. V dropped 5 bases and J dropped 6 bases, with 14 bases sitting between them. The germline CDR1 and CDR2 sequences are SGHVS and FQNEAQ. The CDR3 nucleotides are TGTGCCAGCAGCGCTGGAGGGCTAGGCAATGAGCAGTTCTTC. Residues: CASSAGGLGNEQFF.

This clone showed up just once. Other DNA variants within this sample encode the same CDR3. The chain has TRBV7-9 and TRBJ2-7, with D hard to call. Germline values: CDR1 SEHNR, CDR2 FQNEAQ (reference sequence). V was clipped by 5 bases and J by 2 bases, with 7 bases between them. The CDR3 spans 12 residues. The CDR3 DNA sequence: TGTGCCAGCAGCCCGGACCCCTACGAGCAGTACTTC. Amino acid sequence: CASSPDPYEQYF.

The chain has TRBV29-1 and TRBJ1-2; no definite D call. Trimming took 1 base from V and 5 from J, leaving 17 bases between them. CDR3 length: 15 amino acids. Germline assignment: CDR1 SQVTM and CDR2 ANQGSEA. Here the CDR3 reads CSVEAGSPREYGYTF. The CDR3 coding sequence is TGCAGCGTTGAAGCCGGGTCCCCACGGGAGTATGGCTACACCTTC.

The CDR3 sequence is CASSLRGTTYEQYF. The CDR3 coding sequence is TGTGCCAGCTCACTCCGAGGAACCACCTACGAGCAGTACTTC. The chain recombines TRBV6-1 with TRBJ2-7, with D hard to call. CDR3 length: 14 amino acids. The germline V gene encodes CDR1 MNHNS and CDR2 SASEGT. V was cut by 8 bases and J by 2 bases, with 16 bases left in between.

The chain uses TRBV6-6 and TRBJ1-1; D ambiguous. This CDR3 is built from 14 residues. CDR1 MNHNY and CDR2 SVGAGI come from the germline V gene (reference sequence). Trimming left V 0 bases short and J 1 base short, with 6 bases between. In DNA, the CDR3 is TGTGCCAGCAGTTACTCGTACGGGAACACTGAAGCTTTCTTT. It codes for CASSYSYGNTEAFF.

The genes are TRBV27 and TRBJ2-1, with TRBD1 matching over 9 bases. J was trimmed by 8 bases and V by 2 bases; bases with no gene match: 10. The germline V gene encodes CDR1 MNHEY and CDR2 SMNVEV (reference sequence). This CDR3 comprises 16 residues. The CDR3 nucleotides are TGTGCCAGCAGTTTACTATCGACAGGGGGATCTGATGAGCAGTTCTTC. Translating it yields CASSLLSTGGSDEQFF.

V and J are TRBV2 and TRBJ2-1; D ambiguous. The CDR3 is made up of 13 amino acids. Germline CDR1 SNHLY, CDR2 FYNNEI. Trimming pared 10 bases from V and 0 bases from J, leaving 10 bases between. This chain's CDR3 is CATQRPSYNEQFF. Here the CDR3 DNA reads TGTGCCACCCAGCGACCCTCCTACAATGAGCAGTTCTTC. The whole variable domain, remainder taken from reference TRBV2 and TRBJ2-1, is EPEVTQTPSHQVTQMGQEVILRCVPISNHLYFYWYRQILGQKVEFLVSFYNNEISEKSEIFDDQFSVERPDGSNFTLKIRSTKLEDSAMYFCATQRPSYNEQFFGPGTRLTVL.

This sequence joins TRBV7-3 and TRBJ2-5, with D possibly being TRBD2 (5 bases). The germline V and J ends were trimmed by 1 base and 3 bases, with 6 bases remaining between them. The CDR3 is made up of 13 amino acids. Germline CDR1 is SGHTA and CDR2 is FQGTGA. The CDR3 DNA follows: TGTGCCAGCAGCTTAAACGGGAAAGAGACCCAGTACTTC. Protein sequence: CASSLNGKETQYF.

V gene TRBV5-1 combines with J gene TRBJ2-1; 10 bases are shared with TRBD2. The germline CDR1 and CDR2 sequences are SGHRS and YFSETQ. With V trimmed by 3 bases and J by 3 bases, 3 bases remained unmatched. This CDR3 comprises 15 residues. CDR3 sequence: CASSSPSGGYNEQFF. Written as DNA, the CDR3 is TGCGCCAGCAGCTCTCCTAGCGGGGGCTACAATGAGCAGTTCTTC.

A single count supports this clone. The chain couples TRBV9 to TRBJ2-4, with a possible D match to TRBD2 (6 bases). Per germline, CDR1 SGDLS and CDR2 YYNGEE. The CDR3 is 15 residues long. V lost 4 bases and J 4 bases, leaving 15 bases between the germline ends. The CDR3 loop is CASSPPGEKKNIQYF. CDR3 bases: TGTGCCAGCAGCCCACCGGGGGAAAAGAAAAACATTCAGTACTTC.

The chain has TRBV30 and TRBJ2-1, with 8 bases aligning to TRBD1. Per the germline V gene, CDR1 is GTSNPN and CDR2 is SVGIG (reference sequence). The trim removed 7 bases at V and 4 bases at J, leaving 12 bases unmatched. CDR3 length: 15 amino acids. CDR3 sequence reads: CASGLMDRDYNEQFF. The CDR3 DNA follows: TGTGCCTCCGGTCTCATGGACAGGGATTACAATGAGCAGTTCTTC.

The chain carries TRBV7-2 and TRBJ2-1; 9 bases align to TRBD1. Germline loops: CDR1 SGHTA, CDR2 FQGNSA. The V segment lost 3 bases and the J segment 0 bases; nucleotides outside the gene matches: 0. The CDR3 is 15 amino acids. The CDR3 DNA reads as TGTGCCAGCAGCTTGGACAGGGGCTCCTACAATGAGCAGTTCTTC. As protein: CASSLDRGSYNEQFF.

The V and J genes are TRBV4-3 and TRBJ2-7, with D maybe TRBD1 (6 bases). The germline V gene encodes CDR1 LGHNA and CDR2 YSLEER. The germline V and J ends were trimmed by 0 bases and 3 bases, with 15 bases remaining between them. This CDR3 has 16 amino acids. This CDR3 is CASSQESVGQLYEQYF. In nucleotides, the CDR3 is TGCGCCAGCAGCCAAGAGTCGGTGGGACAACTCTACGAGCAGTACTTC.

V usage is TRBV6-5 and J usage is TRBJ1-5; no reliable D call. With 5 bases removed from V and 7 bases from J, the gap between germline ends came to 12 bases. The CDR3 sequence is 13 residues long. Germline CDR1 is MNHEY and CDR2 is SVGAGI. Here the CDR3 reads CASSPSSEQPQHF. CDR3 DNA sequence: TGTGCCAGCAGTCCAAGTAGTGAACAGCCCCAGCATTTT.

The chain has TRBV9 and TRBJ2-3; D gene unclear. Trimming stripped 4 bases from V and 2 bases from J, with 11 bases between. Looked up from germline, CDR1 is SGDLS and CDR2 is YYNGEE. This CDR3 contains 14 residues. The CDR3 DNA is TGTGCCAGCAGCCCCCAGCTGTTCACAGATACGCAGTATTTT. Its protein is CASSPQLFTDTQYF.

This sequence joins TRBV7-9 and TRBJ2-7; TRBD2 matches 9 bases. The CDR3 spans 16 residues. With V trimmed by 5 bases and J by 7 bases, 15 bases remained unmatched. Germline loops: CDR1 SEHNR, CDR2 FQNEAQ (reference sequence). The CDR3 DNA sequence: TGTGCCAGCAGCCTGTTTGTTTCGCGGGAGGGAGGGGAGCAGTACTTC. It translates to CASSLFVSREGGEQYF.

Remarks on this clone: Other nucleotide sequences in the sample specify the same CDR3. V and J are TRBV7-3 and TRBJ2-1; tentative D call: TRBD1 (5 bases). CDR1 is SGHTA, CDR2 FQGTGA, per germline. The CDR3 totals 15 residues. V was shortened by 5 bases and J by 0 bases, with 11 bases between the two germline ends. The CDR3 reads CASSPRGSSYNEQFF. CDR3 nucleotides: TGTGCCAGCAGCCCAAGGGGTAGCTCCTACAATGAGCAGTTCTTC.

Worth noting for this clone: This CDR3 is also generated by other DNA sequences in the sample. The chain has TRBV27 and TRBJ2-1; D uncertain. The length of the CDR3 is 12 residues. Between the trimmed V and J ends, which lost 2 bases and 3 bases, there was a span of 2 bases. The germline CDR1 and CDR2 sequences are MNHEY and SMNVEV (reference sequence). The CDR3: CASSLGYNEQFF. CDR3 nucleotide sequence: TGTGCCAGCAGTTTAGGCTACAATGAGCAGTTCTTC.

The genes are TRBV5-1 and TRBJ1-1; D perhaps matches TRBD1 (5 bases). Per the germline V gene, CDR1 is SGHRS and CDR2 is YFSETQ. Trimming removed 4 bases at V and 1 base at J, with 8 bases between. This CDR3 region has 13 residues. CDR3 nucleotides: TGCGCCAGCAGCCAAGGACAGAACACTGAAGCTTTCTTT. Its protein product is CASSQGQNTEAFF.

CDR3 sequence: CASSAGTSVHMQYF. For the CDR3, the DNA is TGTGCCAGCAGCGCCGGGACTAGCGTGCATATGCAGTATTTT. The J gene is TRBJ2-3, the V gene TRBV9, with 10 bases lining up with TRBD2. CDR1 SGDLS and CDR2 YYNGEE come from the germline V gene. This CDR3 spans 14 amino acids. Trimming at V came to 3 bases and at J to 11 bases, leaving 9 bases not matched to a gene.

The gene calls are TRBV15 and TRBJ2-5, with 8 positions matching TRBD2. Germline V gives CDR1 LNHNV, CDR2 YYDKDF (reference sequence). The CDR3 spans 19 residues. Trimming removed 0 bases from V and 1 base from J; junction bases left unmatched: 13. CDR3 loop: CATSRDLSGGVGGQETQYF. Here the CDR3 DNA reads TGTGCCACCAGCAGAGATCTTTCCGGGGGGGTCGGAGGCCAAGAGACCCAGTACTTC.

This clone was counted a few times. An end of the junction differs from the germline gene, which may be a read error. The V and J genes are TRBV12-5 and TRBJ1-1; D is uncertain. The length of the CDR3 is 13 residues. Germline-derived CDR1 and CDR2 are LGHNT and FRNRAP. CDR3 bases: TGTGCTAGTGGCTTGGACCAAAACACTGAAGCTTTCTTT. It is translated as CASGLDQNTEAFF.

This rearrangement joins TRBV11-2 to TRBJ2-3, with D tentatively TRBD1 or TRBD2 (6 bases each). The CDR3 length is 16 residues. Trimming took off 5 bases at V and 4 bases at J, with 19 bases between the two ends. The germline V gene has CDR1 SGHAT and CDR2 FQNNGV. The CDR3 spells CASSPRGIGGPDTQYF. CDR3 DNA: TGTGCCAGCAGCCCGCGTGGCATTGGGGGGCCAGATACGCAGTATTTT.